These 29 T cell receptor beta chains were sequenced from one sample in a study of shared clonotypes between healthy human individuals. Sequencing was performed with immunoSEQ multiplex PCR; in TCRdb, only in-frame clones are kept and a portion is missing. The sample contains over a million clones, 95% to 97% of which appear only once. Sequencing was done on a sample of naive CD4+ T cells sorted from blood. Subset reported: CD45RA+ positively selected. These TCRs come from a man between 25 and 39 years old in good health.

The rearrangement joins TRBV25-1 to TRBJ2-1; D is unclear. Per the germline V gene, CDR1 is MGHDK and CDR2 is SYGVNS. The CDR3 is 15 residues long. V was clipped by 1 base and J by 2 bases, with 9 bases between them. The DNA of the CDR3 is TGTGCCAGCAGTGAATCTGGGTTCGCCTACAATGAGCAGTTCTTC. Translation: CASSESGFAYNEQFF.

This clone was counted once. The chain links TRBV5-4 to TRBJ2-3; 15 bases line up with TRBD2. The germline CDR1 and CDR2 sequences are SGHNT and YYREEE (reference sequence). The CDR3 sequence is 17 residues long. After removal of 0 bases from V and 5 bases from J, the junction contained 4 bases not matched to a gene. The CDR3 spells CASSLGGLAGGVDTQYF. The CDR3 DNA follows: TGTGCCAGCAGCTTGGGTGGACTAGCGGGAGGGGTAGATACGCAGTATTTT.

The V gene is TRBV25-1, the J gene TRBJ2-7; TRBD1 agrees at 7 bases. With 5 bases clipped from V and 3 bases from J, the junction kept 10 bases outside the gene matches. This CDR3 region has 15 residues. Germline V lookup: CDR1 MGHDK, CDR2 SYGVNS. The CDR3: CASSLEQGRVYEQYF. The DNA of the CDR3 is TGTGCCAGCAGTCTAGAACAGGGGCGAGTCTACGAGCAGTACTTC.

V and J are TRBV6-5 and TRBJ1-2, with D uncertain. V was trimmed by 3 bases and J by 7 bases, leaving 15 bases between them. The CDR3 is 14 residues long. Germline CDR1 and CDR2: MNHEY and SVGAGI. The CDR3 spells CASSYSQEFAGYTF. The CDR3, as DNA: TGTGCCAGCAGTTATTCCCAGGAGTTTGCTGGCTACACCTTC.

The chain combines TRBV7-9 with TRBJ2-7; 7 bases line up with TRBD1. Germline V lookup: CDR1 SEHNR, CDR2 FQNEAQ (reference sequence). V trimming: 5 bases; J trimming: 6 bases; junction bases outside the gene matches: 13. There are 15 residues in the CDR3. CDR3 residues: CASSLGTVSLGEQYF. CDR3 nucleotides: TGTGCCAGCAGCCTCGGGACAGTTTCCCTGGGCGAGCAGTACTTC.

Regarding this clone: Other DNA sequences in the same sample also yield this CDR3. CDR3 sequence: CASSPSSSYNEQFF. In nucleotides, the CDR3 is TGTGCCAGCTCACCATCCAGCTCCTACAATGAGCAGTTCTTC. This chain uses TRBV18 with TRBJ2-1; D is unclear. The CDR3 is made up of 14 amino acids. Between the trimmed V and J ends, which lost 2 bases and 0 bases, there was a span of 5 bases. The germline CDR1 and CDR2 sequences are KGHSH and LQKENI.

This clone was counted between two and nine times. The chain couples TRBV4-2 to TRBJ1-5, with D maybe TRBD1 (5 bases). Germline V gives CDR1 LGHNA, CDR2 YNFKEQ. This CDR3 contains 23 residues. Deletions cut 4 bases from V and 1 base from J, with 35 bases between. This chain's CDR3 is CASSRQRQISGKRAQSSNQPQHF. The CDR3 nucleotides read TGTGCCAGCAGCCGCCAACGACAAATCTCAGGGAAGCGGGCTCAGAGCAGCAATCAGCCCCAGCATTTT.

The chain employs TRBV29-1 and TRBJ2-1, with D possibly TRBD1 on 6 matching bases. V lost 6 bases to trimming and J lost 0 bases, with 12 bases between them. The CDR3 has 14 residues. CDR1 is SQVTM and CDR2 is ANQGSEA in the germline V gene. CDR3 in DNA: TGCAGCGTAGGACAGACAAGCTCCTACAATGAGCAGTTCTTC. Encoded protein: CSVGQTSSYNEQFF.

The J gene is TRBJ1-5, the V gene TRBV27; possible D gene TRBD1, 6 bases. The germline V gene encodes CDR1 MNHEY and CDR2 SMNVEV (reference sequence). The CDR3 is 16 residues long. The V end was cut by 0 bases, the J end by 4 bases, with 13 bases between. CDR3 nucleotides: TGTGCCAGCAGTTTATCGTTTCCACAGGGTAATCAGCCCCAGCATTTT. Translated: CASSLSFPQGNQPQHF.

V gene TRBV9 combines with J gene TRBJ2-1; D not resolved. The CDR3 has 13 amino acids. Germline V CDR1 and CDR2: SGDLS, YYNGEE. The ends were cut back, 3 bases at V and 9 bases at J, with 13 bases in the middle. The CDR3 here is CASSATPLTEQFF. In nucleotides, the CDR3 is TGTGCCAGCAGCGCAACCCCCTTAACTGAGCAGTTCTTC. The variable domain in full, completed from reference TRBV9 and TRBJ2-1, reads DSGVTQTPKHLITATGQRVTLRCSPRSGDLSVYWYQQSLDQGLQFLIQYYNGEERAKGNILERFSAQQFPDLHSELNLSSLELGDSALYFCASSATPLTEQFFGPGTRLTVL.

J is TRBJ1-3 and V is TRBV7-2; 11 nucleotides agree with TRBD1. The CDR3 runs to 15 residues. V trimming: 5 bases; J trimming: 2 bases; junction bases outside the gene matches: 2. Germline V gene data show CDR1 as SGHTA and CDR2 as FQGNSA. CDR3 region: CASSRDRGAGNTIYF. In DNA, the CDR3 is TGTGCCAGCAGCCGGGACAGGGGGGCTGGAAACACCATATATTTT.

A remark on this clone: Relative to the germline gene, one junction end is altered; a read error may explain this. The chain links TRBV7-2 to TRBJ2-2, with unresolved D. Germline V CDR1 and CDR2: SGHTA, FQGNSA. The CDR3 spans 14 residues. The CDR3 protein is CASSVASRTGELFF. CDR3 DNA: TGTGCCAGCAGCGTAGCATCCAGGACCGGGGAGCTGTTTTTT.

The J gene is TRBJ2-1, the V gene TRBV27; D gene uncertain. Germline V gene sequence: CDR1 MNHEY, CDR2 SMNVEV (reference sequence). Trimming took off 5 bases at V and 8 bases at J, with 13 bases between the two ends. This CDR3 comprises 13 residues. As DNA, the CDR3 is TGTGCCAGCAGTCGACCACCTTACGATGAGCAGTTCTTC. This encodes CASSRPPYDEQFF.

The DNA for the CDR3 is TGTGCCAGCAGCAAGCCTGGCGGGACGCAAGAGACCCAGTACTTC. It encodes CASSKPGGTQETQYF. This sequence joins TRBV7-6 and TRBJ2-5, with D possibly TRBD2 on 6 matching bases. There are 15 residues in the CDR3. Germline V gene data show CDR1 as SGHVS and CDR2 as FNYEAQ. The ends were cut back, 5 bases at V and 2 bases at J, with 15 bases in the middle.

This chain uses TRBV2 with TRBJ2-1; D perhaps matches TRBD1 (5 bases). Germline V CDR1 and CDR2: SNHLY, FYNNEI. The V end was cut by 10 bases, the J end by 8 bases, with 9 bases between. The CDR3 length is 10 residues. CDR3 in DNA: TGTGCCATTCAGGGCTATGAGCAGTTCTTC. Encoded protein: CAIQGYEQFF.

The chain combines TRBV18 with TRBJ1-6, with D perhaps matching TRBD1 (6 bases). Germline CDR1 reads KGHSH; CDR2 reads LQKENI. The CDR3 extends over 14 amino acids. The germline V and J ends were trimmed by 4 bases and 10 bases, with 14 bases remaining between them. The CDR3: CASSLTDSLSPLHF. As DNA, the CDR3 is TGTGCCAGCTCACTTACGGACAGTCTGTCACCCCTCCACTTT.

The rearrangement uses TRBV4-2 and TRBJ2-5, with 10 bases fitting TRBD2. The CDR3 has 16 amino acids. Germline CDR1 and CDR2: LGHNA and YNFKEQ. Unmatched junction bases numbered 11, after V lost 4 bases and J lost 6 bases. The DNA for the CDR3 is TGTGCCAGCAGCCCAAACAGCGGGAGGGCCTTTCAGACCCAGTACTTC. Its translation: CASSPNSGRAFQTQYF.

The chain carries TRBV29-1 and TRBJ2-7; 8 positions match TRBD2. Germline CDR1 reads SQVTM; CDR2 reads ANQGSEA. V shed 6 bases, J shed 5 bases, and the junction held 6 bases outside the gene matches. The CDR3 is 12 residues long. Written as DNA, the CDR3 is TGCAGCGTCCAGCGGGAGCTCCACGAGCAGTACTTC. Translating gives CSVQRELHEQYF.

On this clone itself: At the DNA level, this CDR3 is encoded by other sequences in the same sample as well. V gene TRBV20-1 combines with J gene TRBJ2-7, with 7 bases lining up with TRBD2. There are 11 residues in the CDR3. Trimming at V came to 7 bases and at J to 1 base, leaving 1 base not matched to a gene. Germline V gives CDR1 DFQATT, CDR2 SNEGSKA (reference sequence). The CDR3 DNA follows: TGCAGTGGAGCGGGATCCTACGAGCAGTACTTC. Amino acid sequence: CSGAGSYEQYF.

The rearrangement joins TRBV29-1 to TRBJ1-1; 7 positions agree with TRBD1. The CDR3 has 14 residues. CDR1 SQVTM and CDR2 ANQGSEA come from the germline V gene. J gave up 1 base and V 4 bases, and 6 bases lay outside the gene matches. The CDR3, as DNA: TGCAGCGTTGGTCAGGGGGGGACGAACACTGAAGCTTTCTTT. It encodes CSVGQGGTNTEAFF.

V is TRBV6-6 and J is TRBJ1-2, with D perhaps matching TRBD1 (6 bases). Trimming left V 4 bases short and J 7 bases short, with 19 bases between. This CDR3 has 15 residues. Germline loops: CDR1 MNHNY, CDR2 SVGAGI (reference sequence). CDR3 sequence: CASSSQTPTTGGYTF. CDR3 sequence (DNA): TGTGCCAGCAGTTCCCAAACTCCCACGACAGGTGGCTACACCTTC.

CDR3 nucleotides: TGTGCCAGCAACGAGCGGGAGATAAGGAATGAGCAGTTCTTC. Its protein product is CASNEREIRNEQFF. V and J are TRBV6-1 and TRBJ2-1, with 8 bases that match TRBD2. Germline assignment: CDR1 MNHNS and CDR2 SASEGT. The CDR3 runs to 14 residues. Trimming removed 7 bases from V and 7 bases from J; junction bases left unmatched: 9.

The CDR3 region has the DNA TGCAGCGGACAAACAGGGTCGGGGCCCCAGCATTTT. As protein: CSGQTGSGPQHF. The chain uses TRBV29-1 and TRBJ1-5; perhaps TRBD1 as D (6 bases). V was trimmed by 7 bases and J by 9 bases, leaving 16 bases between them. The CDR3 is 12 amino acids. Germline V gene data show CDR1 as SQVTM and CDR2 as ANQGSEA.

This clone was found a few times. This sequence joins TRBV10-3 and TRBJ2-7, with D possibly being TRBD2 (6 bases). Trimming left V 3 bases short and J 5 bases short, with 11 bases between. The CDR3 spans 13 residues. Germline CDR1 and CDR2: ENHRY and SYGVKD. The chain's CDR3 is CAISDLGGDEQYF. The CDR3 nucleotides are TGTGCCATCAGTGACCTTGGCGGGGACGAGCAGTACTTC.

CDR3: CASSLGLAGGNEQYF. In nucleotides, the CDR3 is TGCGCCAGCAGCTTGGGGCTAGCGGGAGGAAACGAGCAGTACTTC. The rearrangement uses TRBV5-1 and TRBJ2-7; 11 bases map to TRBD2. V shed 0 bases and J 5 bases; nucleotides not matched to a gene: 4. The CDR3 is made up of 15 amino acids. CDR1 and CDR2 (germline): SGHRS, YFSETQ.

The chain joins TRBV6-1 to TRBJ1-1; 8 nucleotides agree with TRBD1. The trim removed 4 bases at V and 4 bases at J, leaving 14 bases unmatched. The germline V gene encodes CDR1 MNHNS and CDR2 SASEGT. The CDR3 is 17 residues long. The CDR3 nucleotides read TGTGCCAGCAGTGGGGACAGGCGGCGAGAGAGGATCACTGAAGCTTTCTTT. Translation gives CASSGDRRRERITEAFF.

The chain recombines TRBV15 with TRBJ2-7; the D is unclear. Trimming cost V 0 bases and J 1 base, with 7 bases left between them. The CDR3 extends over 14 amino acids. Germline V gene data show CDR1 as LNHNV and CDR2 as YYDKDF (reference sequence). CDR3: CATSRDKGSYEQYF. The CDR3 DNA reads TGTGCCACCAGCAGAGATAAGGGTTCCTACGAGCAGTACTTC.

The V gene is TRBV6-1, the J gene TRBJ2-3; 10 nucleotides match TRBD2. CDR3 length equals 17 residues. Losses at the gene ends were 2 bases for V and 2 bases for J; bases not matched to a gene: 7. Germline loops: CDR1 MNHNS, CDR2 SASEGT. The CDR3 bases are TGTGCCAGCAGTGAACAGAGGCTAGCGGGGGACACAGATACGCAGTATTTT. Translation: CASSEQRLAGDTDTQYF.

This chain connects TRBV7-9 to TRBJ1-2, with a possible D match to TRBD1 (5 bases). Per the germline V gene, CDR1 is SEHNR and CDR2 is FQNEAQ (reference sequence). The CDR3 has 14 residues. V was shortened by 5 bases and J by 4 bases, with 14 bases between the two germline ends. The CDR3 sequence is CASSHNGASYGYTF. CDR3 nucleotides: TGTGCCAGCAGCCACAACGGGGCATCCTATGGCTACACCTTC. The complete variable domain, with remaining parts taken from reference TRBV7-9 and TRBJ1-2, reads DTGVSQNPRHKITKRGQNVTFRCDPISEHNRLYWYRQTLGQGPEFLTYFQNEAQLEKSRLLSDRFSAERPKGSFSTLEIQRTEQGDSAMYLCASSHNGASYGYTFGSGTRLTVV.